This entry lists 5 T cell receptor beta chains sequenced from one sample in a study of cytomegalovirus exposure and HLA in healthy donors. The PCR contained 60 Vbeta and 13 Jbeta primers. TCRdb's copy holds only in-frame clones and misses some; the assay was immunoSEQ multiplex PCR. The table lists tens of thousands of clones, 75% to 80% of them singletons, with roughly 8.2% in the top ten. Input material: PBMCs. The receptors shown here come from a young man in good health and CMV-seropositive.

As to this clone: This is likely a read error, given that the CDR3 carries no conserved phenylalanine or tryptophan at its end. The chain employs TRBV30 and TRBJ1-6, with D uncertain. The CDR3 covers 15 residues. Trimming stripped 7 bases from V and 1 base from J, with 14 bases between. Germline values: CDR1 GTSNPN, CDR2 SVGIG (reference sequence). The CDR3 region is CAFSFYGSYNSPLHV. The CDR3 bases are TGTGCCTTCTCCTTTTACGGTTCCTATAATTCACCCCTCCACGTT.

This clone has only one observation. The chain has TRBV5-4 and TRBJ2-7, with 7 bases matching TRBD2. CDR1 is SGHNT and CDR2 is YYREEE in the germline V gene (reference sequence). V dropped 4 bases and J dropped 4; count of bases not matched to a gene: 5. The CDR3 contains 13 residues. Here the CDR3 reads CASSPGTTYEQYF. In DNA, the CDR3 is TGTGCCAGCAGCCCCGGGACTACATACGAGCAGTACTTC.

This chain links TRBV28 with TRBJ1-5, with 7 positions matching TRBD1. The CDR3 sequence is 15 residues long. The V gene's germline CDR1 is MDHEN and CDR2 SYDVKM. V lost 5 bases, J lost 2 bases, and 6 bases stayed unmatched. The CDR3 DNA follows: TGTGCCAGCAGTGCACAGGGGATGGGCAATCAGCCCCAGCATTTT. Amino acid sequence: CASSAQGMGNQPQHF.

This CDR3 reads CASSRWGVDTEAFF. DNA of the CDR3: TGCGCCAGCAGCCGATGGGGGGTGGACACTGAAGCTTTCTTT. This chain connects TRBV5-1 to TRBJ1-1, with D possibly being TRBD1 (5 bases). CDR1 and CDR2 from the germline V gene are SGHRS and YFSETQ. The CDR3 contains 14 residues. Trimming removed 4 bases at V and 3 bases at J, with 13 bases between.

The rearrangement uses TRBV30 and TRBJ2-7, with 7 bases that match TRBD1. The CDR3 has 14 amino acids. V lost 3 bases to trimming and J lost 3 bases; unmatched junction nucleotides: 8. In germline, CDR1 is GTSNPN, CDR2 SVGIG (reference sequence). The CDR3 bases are TGTGCCTGGAGAAACAGGGGATACGTCTACGAGCAGTACTTC. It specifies CAWRNRGYVYEQYF.